A selection of T cell receptor beta chains follows, all from one sample in a study of control samples from healthy donors and cancer patients. Profiling relied on immunoSEQ multiplex PCR, and the TCRdb table lists in-frame clones only, not all of them. The data show approximately 150,000 clones, with around 90% seen just once and roughly 3.2% held by the top ten. The sequenced material came from blood. These receptors all stem from a man younger than 40 in good health. The CDR3 runs from the conserved cysteine through the conserved F or W. Only part of the rows carry a size: once, few, many, or a class if the clone is expanded.

clone size | V gene | CDR3 protein
once | TRBV20-1 | CSARDRAEAFF
once | TRBV19 | CASSPRQDRGGTGELFF
NA | TRBV29-1 | CSVEGQFPGELFF
NA | TRBV21-1 | CASSKAIHQQGEPDNYGYTF
few | TRBV4-1 | CASSQAEGVGQPQHF
NA | TRBV27 | CATHPGTGTGRGYGYTF
few | TRBV29-1 | CSVEDMTYGYTF
NA | TRBV24-1 | CATSDRTGEGGSPLHF
NA | TRBV5-1 | CASSLNEKLFF
NA | TRBV10-2 | CASSELNYGYTF
NA | TRBV18 | CASSPPANSYEQYF
NA | TRBV10-2 | CASSDRTGTYEQYF
NA | TRBV30 | CAWTRNLVTGELFF
once | TRBV7-9 | CASSPRQESTDTQYF
NA | TRBV21-1 | CASSKGTENYGYTF
few | TRBV30 | CAWNSGALSNNEQFF
NA | TRBV7-8 | CASSLGQGIYEQYF
NA | TRBV5-1 | CASSLKGTGEVGTEAFF
NA | TRBV30 | CAWSGANYGYTF
NA | TRBV5-1 | CASSDRTYEQYF
NA | TRBV6-5 | CASAPPGTDTQYF
NA | TRBV28 | CASSSTRLAESSYEQYF
NA | TRBV5-1 | CASRAGLTGSPLHF
NA | TRBV18 | CASSPNANYGYTF
NA | TRBV27 | CASSLSRGRNEQYF
NA | TRBV27 | CATGAHQGAAKNIQYF
NA | TRBV7-6 | CASSPRTGLNQPQHF
NA | TRBV12-3/TRBV12-4 | CASSPDGVYEQYF
NA | TRBV27 | CASSLSQGPYNEQFF
once | TRBV24-1 | CATTEGAFSDTQYF
once | TRBV7-3 | CASTNSRGTGELFF
NA | TRBV27 | CASSWRGRSIQETQYF
NA | TRBV5-1 | CASSLTVLGAEAFF
NA | TRBV3-1/TRBV3-2 | CASSQGTGKREYTDTQYF
NA | TRBV11-2 | CASSLARGYTDTQYF
NA | TRBV6-5 | CASSYSFQNTEAFF
NA | TRBV4-1 | CASSPFWGGTEAFF
NA | TRBV5-5 | CASSRRSMNTEAFF
many | TRBV27 | CASQSGGSLNEQFF
once | TRBV6-5 | CASTTQGGNTEAFF
NA | TRBV12-3/TRBV12-4 | CASSLGNSGELFF
NA | TRBV7-9 | CASSPFSGTTASGANVLTF
NA | TRBV28 | CASSYGQGIYGYTF
once | TRBV29-1 | CSVEGGWGNGYTF
NA | TRBV15 | CATSRDVSSNYNEQFF
NA | TRBV21-1 | CASSKNRASGTPYEQYF
NA | TRBV4-2 | CASSQDGSRPHEQYF
NA | TRBV5-1 | CARSEGDSNQPQHF
NA | TRBV12-3/TRBV12-4 | CASSIAADTQYF
NA | TRBV15 | CATSGGGGTDTQYF
NA | TRBV5-1 | CASSLKEGGAENTEAFF
NA | TRBV6-6 | CASSMYRALSGNTIYF
NA | TRBV30 | CATQGTRARHGYTF
NA | TRBV5-6 | CASSASPYNEQFF
NA | TRBV6-2/TRBV6-3 | CASSYATEFNEKLFF
NA | TRBV19 | CASRPIWTGGYGYTF